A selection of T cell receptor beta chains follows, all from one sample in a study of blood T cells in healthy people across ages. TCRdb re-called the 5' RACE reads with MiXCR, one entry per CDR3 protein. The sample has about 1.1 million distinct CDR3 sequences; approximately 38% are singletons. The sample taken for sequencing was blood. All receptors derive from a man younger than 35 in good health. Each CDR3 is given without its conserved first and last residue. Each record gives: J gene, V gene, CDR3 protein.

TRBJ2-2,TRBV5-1,ASSSKPINANTGELF
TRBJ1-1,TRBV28,ASDDSQYTEAF
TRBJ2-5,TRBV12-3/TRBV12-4,ASNALAAKYNEQY
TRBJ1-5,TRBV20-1,SARLRQGVQPQH
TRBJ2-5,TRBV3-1,ASSQDWGGGYNEQY
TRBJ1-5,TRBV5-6,ASSRRESRNQPQH
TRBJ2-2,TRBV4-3,ASSRGQTNTGELF
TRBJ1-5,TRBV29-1,SVGLNSNQPQH
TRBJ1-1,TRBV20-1,SARVPGQYTEAF
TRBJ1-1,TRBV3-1,ASSRIPGKTEAF
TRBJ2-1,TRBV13,ASSHGTAYNEQF
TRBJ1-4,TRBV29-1,SATAATNEKLF
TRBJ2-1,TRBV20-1,SARGSGGGGYNEQF
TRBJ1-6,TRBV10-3,AISELPNPPPH
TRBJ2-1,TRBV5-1,ASRPEAGLAGVLRYNEQF
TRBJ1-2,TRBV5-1,ASSGGQGPFNYGYT
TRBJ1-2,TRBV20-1,SARRAGKTYGYT